The next 9 T cell receptor beta chains were all read from a single sample in a study of blood T cell repertoires in COVID-19. Here immunoSEQ multiplex PCR was the method, and the copy in TCRdb shows in-frame clones only, minus some. The profile shows some 310,000 clones, roughly 86% of them singletons. The sample was PBMCs or T cells enriched from blood (not recorded which). These receptors were taken from a woman in her twenties or thirties who had recovered from COVID-19.

The chain is built from TRBV7-6 and TRBJ2-3, with 12 bases matching TRBD2. V was pared by 5 bases and J by 7 bases, with 7 bases of the junction left unmatched. Germline V gives CDR1 SGHVS, CDR2 FNYEAQ. This CDR3 spans 15 amino acids. CDR3 sequence reads: CASSVTSGSPYTQYF. The CDR3 bases are TGTGCCAGCAGCGTGACTAGCGGGAGTCCATATACGCAGTATTTT.

The V gene is TRBV3-1 (or the pseudogene TRBV3-2), the J gene TRBJ2-6; D gene ambiguous. Per germline, CDR1 LGHDT and CDR2 YNNKEL (reference sequence). CDR3 length: 14 amino acids. Trimming removed 9 bases from V and 0 bases from J, with 9 bases in between. The CDR3 sequence: CASARASGANVLTF. CDR3 DNA sequence: TGTGCCAGTGCAAGAGCCTCTGGGGCCAACGTCCTGACTTTC.

The rearrangement links TRBV11-3 to TRBJ2-1; possibly TRBD2 for D (6 bases). The CDR3 is 13 residues long. Germline V gene sequence: CDR1 SGHNT, CDR2 YENEEA. The germline V and J ends were trimmed by 4 bases and 6 bases, with 10 bases remaining between them. CDR3 amino acids: CASSSGLLNEQFF. The DNA of the CDR3 is TGTGCCAGCAGCTCGGGACTCCTCAATGAGCAGTTCTTC.

The chain has TRBV28 and TRBJ1-2; the D is unclear. V lost 6 bases to trimming and J lost 2 bases, with 19 bases between them. Germline CDR1 reads MDHEN; CDR2 reads SYDVKM. The CDR3 contains 16 residues. The CDR3 loop is CASRASRQNQNYGYTF. The CDR3 bases are TGTGCCAGCAGGGCCTCCCGACAAAACCAAAACTATGGCTACACCTTC.

This chain links TRBV9 with TRBJ1-1; no clear D gene. Germline CDR1 and CDR2: SGDLS and YYNGEE. V was pared by 3 bases and J by 5 bases, with 20 bases between. The CDR3 is made up of 16 amino acids. The chain's CDR3 is CASSARTASGRTEAFF. For the CDR3, the DNA is TGTGCCAGCAGCGCCAGGACGGCCTCGGGGAGGACTGAAGCTTTCTTT.

The chain uses TRBV13 and TRBJ2-7, with D uncertain. CDR1 is PRHDT, CDR2 FYEKMQ, per germline (reference sequence). V was clipped by 2 bases and J by 4 bases, with 15 bases between them. The CDR3 totals 15 residues. The CDR3 spells CASSLSGYLLYEQYF. CDR3 sequence (DNA): TGTGCCAGCAGCTTATCAGGCTACTTGTTGTACGAGCAGTACTTC.

J is TRBJ2-1 and V is TRBV27; tentative D call: TRBD2 (6 bases). The CDR3 extends over 16 amino acids. Germline assignment: CDR1 MNHEY and CDR2 SMNVEV (reference sequence). Trimming stripped 7 bases from V and 6 bases from J, with 22 bases between. The CDR3 loop reads CASTALGLAFRNEQFF. Here the CDR3 DNA reads TGTGCCAGCACCGCACTAGGGCTAGCGTTCCGCAATGAGCAGTTCTTC.

The chain joins TRBV6-5 to TRBJ2-2; D might be TRBD1 (6 bases). In germline, CDR1 is MNHEY, CDR2 SVGAGI. The V and J ends lost 7 bases and 1 base respectively, with 10 bases between them. The CDR3 runs 14 residues. This chain's CDR3 is CASTTGWNTGELFF. In DNA, the CDR3 is TGTGCCAGCACCACAGGGTGGAACACCGGGGAGCTGTTTTTT.

This clone was counted a single time. The chain combines TRBV25-1 with TRBJ2-1, with 7 bases identical to TRBD2. The CDR3 has 16 amino acids. Germline V gene lookup returns CDR1 MGHDK and CDR2 SYGVNS. V was clipped by 3 bases and J by 4 bases; unmatched bases: 9. CDR3 protein: CASSDSGAARYNEQFF. CDR3 in DNA: TGTGCCAGCAGTGACAGCGGGGCCGCCCGTTACAATGAGCAGTTCTTC.